This T cell receptor (beta chain) appears in the sequencing data of a study of T cell responses to AZD1222 COVID-19 vaccine. This clone was recorded once. Antigen: not known. In the same sample, other DNA sequences code for this CDR3. Study-wide points: Reports indicate that nearly half of spike-specific TCRs are directed at unmutated variant regions.

The CDR3 is 14 residues long. Trimming left V 3 bases short and J 0 bases short, with 6 bases between. Germline lookup yields CDR1 LGHDT and CDR2 YNNKEL (reference sequence). Assay: immunoSEQ multiplex PCR; the TCRdb copy retains only in-frame clones and omits some. The sample carries around 150,000 clones, 85% to 95% recorded once. The clonotype originates from an adult in good health. The sequencing used peripheral blood, collected on day 0 of AZD1222 vaccination. This chain links TRBV3-1 (or the pseudogene TRBV3-2) with TRBJ1-3, with D unclear. The chain's CDR3 is CASSQSYSGNTIYF. The CDR3 region has the DNA TGTGCCAGCAGCCAGTCGTACTCTGGAAACACCATATATTTT.